This T cell receptor beta chain was found in a study of T cell responses to AZD1222 COVID-19 vaccine. Here immunoSEQ multiplex PCR was the method, and the copy in TCRdb shows in-frame clones only, minus some. The profile covers 200,000 or so clones, with just over 90% appearing a single time and roughly 0.98% taken by the ten largest. The CDR3 covers 13 residues. V was trimmed by 0 bases and J by 2 bases, leaving 5 bases between them. Germline CDR1 is SGHRS and CDR2 is YFSETQ. Study outcomes and limitations: Breadth and depth of Spike-specific TCRs rose after two AZD1222 doses. No day 14 peak samples; only post-peak repertoires were characterized.

A word on this clone: The antigen is not known.

This sequence was found in an adult in good health. The V gene is TRBV5-1, the J gene TRBJ1-2; D unclear. The source was peripheral blood, collected on day 0 of AZD1222 vaccination. The CDR3 reads CASSLVDNYGYTF. CDR3 DNA: TGCGCCAGCAGCTTGGTGGACAACTATGGCTACACCTTC.